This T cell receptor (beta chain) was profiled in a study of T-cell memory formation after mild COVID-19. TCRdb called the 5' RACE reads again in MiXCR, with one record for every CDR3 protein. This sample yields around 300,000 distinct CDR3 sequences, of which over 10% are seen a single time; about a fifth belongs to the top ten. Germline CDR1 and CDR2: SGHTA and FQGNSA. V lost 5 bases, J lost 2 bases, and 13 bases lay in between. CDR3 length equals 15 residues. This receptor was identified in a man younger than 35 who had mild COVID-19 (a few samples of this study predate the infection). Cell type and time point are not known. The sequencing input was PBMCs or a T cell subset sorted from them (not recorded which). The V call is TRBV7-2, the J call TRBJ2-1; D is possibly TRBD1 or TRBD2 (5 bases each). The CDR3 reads CASSAPGRPYNEQFF. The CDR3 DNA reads TGTGCCAGCAGCGCACCGGGACGGCCCTACAATGAGCAGTTCTTC. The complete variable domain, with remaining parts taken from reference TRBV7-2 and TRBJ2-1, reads GAGVSQSPSNKVTEKGKDVELRCDPISGHTALYWYRQSLGQGLEFLIYFQGNSAPDKSGLPSDRFSAERTGGSVSTLTIQRTQQEDSAVYLCASSAPGRPYNEQFFGPGTRLTVL.